The 20 T cell receptor beta chains below come from one sample, sequenced in a study of cytomegalovirus exposure and HLA in healthy donors. Use of 60 Vbeta and 13 Jbeta primers characterized the PCR. Repertoires were generated with immunoSEQ multiplex PCR, while TCRdb's copy carries only in-frame clones and drops some. The sample includes around 45,000 clones, roughly 51% of them seen just once. Source material: PBMCs. The source of these receptors is a man in his sixties in good health and CMV-seronegative.

The V call is TRBV6-5, the J call TRBJ1-2, with D perhaps matching TRBD1 (6 bases). This CDR3 contains 13 residues. V was clipped by 5 bases and J by 4 bases, with 11 bases between them. Germline CDR1 MNHEY, CDR2 SVGAGI. The CDR3, as DNA: TGTGCCAGCAGTGCCCAGGGGATCTATGGCTACACCTTC. Protein sequence: CASSAQGIYGYTF.

This clone was recorded a few times. The same CDR3 also results from other DNA sequences found in this sample. The chain uses TRBV6-4 and TRBJ1-1; D possibly corresponds to TRBD1 (6 bases). This CDR3 spans 14 amino acids. Trimming cost V 0 bases and J 2 bases, with 7 bases left between them. Germline V CDR1 and CDR2: MRHNA, SNTAGT. The CDR3 spells CASSDSDSNTEAFF. In nucleotides, the CDR3 is TGTGCCAGCAGTGACTCGGACAGCAACACTGAAGCTTTCTTT.

This clone has more than one count but fewer than ten. The V gene is TRBV4-3, the J gene TRBJ1-4; 10 positions match TRBD1. Germline-derived CDR1 and CDR2 are LGHNA and YSLEER. Germline trimming cut 4 bases from V and 6 bases from J; bases unmatched to any gene: 5. The CDR3 spans 15 residues. CDR3 in amino acids: CASSLSGTGDEKLFF. DNA for the CDR3: TGCGCCAGCAGCCTCTCCGGGACAGGGGATGAAAAACTGTTTTTT.

The J gene is TRBJ2-3, the V gene TRBV7-2, with 15 positions matching TRBD2. The V gene end was trimmed by 2 bases and the J gene end by 5 bases; junction bases not matched to a gene: 5. The CDR3 covers 17 residues. The germline V gene has CDR1 SGHTA and CDR2 FQGNSA. CDR3 residues: CASSLTGTSGRLDTQYF. The CDR3, as DNA: TGTGCCAGCAGCTTAACCGGGACTAGCGGGAGGTTAGATACGCAGTATTTT.

This clone was observed a few times. The chain employs TRBV2 and TRBJ1-1, with D perhaps matching TRBD1 (5 bases). CDR1 and CDR2 from the germline V gene are SNHLY and FYNNEI. Deletions cut 6 bases from V and 0 bases from J, with 11 bases between. CDR3 size: 14 residues. Written as DNA, the CDR3 is TGTGCCAGCAGACGACAGCCGATGAACACTGAAGCTTTCTTT. Its translation: CASRRQPMNTEAFF.

A few counts support this clone. The rearrangement links TRBV20-1 to TRBJ2-7; TRBD1 matches 8 bases. Germline lookup yields CDR1 DFQATT and CDR2 SNEGSKA (reference sequence). The CDR3 sequence is 11 residues long. Trimming took 7 bases from V and 6 from J; bases not matched to a gene: 5. CDR3 sequence (DNA): TGCAGTGTCGGACAGGGTCGCGAGCAGTACTTC. This codes for CSVGQGREQYF.

CDR3 loop: CASSLGLNTIYF. Here the CDR3 DNA reads TGTGCCAGCAGCCTCGGACTAAACACCATATATTTT. V usage is TRBV5-6 and J usage is TRBJ1-3; D unclear. V lost 4 bases, J lost 6 bases, and 8 bases lay in between. This CDR3 contains 12 residues. Germline CDR1 SGHDT, CDR2 YYEEEE.

The chain links TRBV5-8 to TRBJ2-1; TRBD2 aligns across 16 bases. The V gene's germline CDR1 is SGHTS and CDR2 YDEGEE. This CDR3 spans 19 amino acids. V lost 1 base, J lost 0 bases, and 4 bases stayed unmatched. In DNA form, the CDR3 reads TGTGCCAGCAGCTTGATGGGACTAGCGGGAGGGGACTCCTACAATGAGCAGTTCTTC. The encoded protein is CASSLMGLAGGDSYNEQFF.

This sequence joins TRBV30 and TRBJ2-5, with D possibly being TRBD2 (6 bases). Germline V gene sequence: CDR1 GTSNPN, CDR2 SVGIG (reference sequence). This CDR3 is built from 13 residues. Trimming took off 7 bases at V and 7 bases at J, with 19 bases between the two ends. The CDR3 nucleotides are TGTGCCTCGTACCGGGACTTGAGGGGGACCCAGTACTTC. It translates to CASYRDLRGTQYF.

The sample holds a few counts of this clone. The V and J genes are TRBV29-1 and TRBJ2-3; TRBD2 matches 7 bases. This CDR3 region has 14 residues. CDR1 is SQVTM and CDR2 is ANQGSEA in the germline V gene. This CDR3 is CRVRGVQGTDTQYF. CDR3 sequence (DNA): TGCAGGGTCCGGGGGGTACAGGGCACAGATACGCAGTATTTT.

The J gene is TRBJ2-1, the V gene TRBV2; maybe TRBD2 (5 bases). Germline V gives CDR1 SNHLY, CDR2 FYNNEI. The CDR3 extends over 12 amino acids. The germline V and J ends were trimmed by 8 bases and 7 bases, with 12 bases remaining between them. The CDR3 region has the DNA TGTGCCAGCTGGAGGTATGAGAATGAGCAGTTCTTC. It yields the protein CASWRYENEQFF.

The genes are TRBV29-1 and TRBJ2-5, with a possible D match to TRBD2 (6 bases). Per the germline V gene, CDR1 is SQVTM and CDR2 is ANQGSEA. The CDR3 is 16 amino acids. Trimming left V 4 bases short and J 7 bases short, with 25 bases between. The CDR3 loop is CSVGFTGRDSRPTQYF. For the CDR3, the DNA is TGCAGCGTTGGGTTCACCGGTCGGGACTCGAGGCCGACCCAGTACTTC.

The rearrangement uses TRBV5-1 and TRBJ1-4, with D hard to call. The CDR3 spans 14 residues. V lost 2 bases to trimming and J lost 3 bases, with 8 bases between them. CDR1 is SGHRS, CDR2 YFSETQ, per germline. CDR3 coding DNA: TGCGCCAGCAGCTTAGACACCGCTAATGAAAAACTGTTTTTT. It yields the protein CASSLDTANEKLFF.

Only a few counts were recorded for this clone. The chain couples TRBV11-3 to TRBJ2-1; the match to TRBD2 covers 7 bases. Germline V gene lookup returns CDR1 SGHNT and CDR2 YENEEA. CDR3 length: 16 amino acids. V trimming: 1 base; J trimming: 1 base; junction bases outside the gene matches: 4. The CDR3 spells CASSLGPGGSYNEQFF. The DNA for the CDR3 is TGTGCCAGCAGCTTAGGGCCCGGGGGGTCCTACAATGAGCAGTTCTTC.

V gene TRBV11-3 combines with J gene TRBJ2-1, with 12 bases matching TRBD2. Germline values: CDR1 SGHNT, CDR2 YENEEA. CDR3 length equals 15 residues. The V gene end was trimmed by 5 bases and the J gene end by 3 bases; junction bases not matched to a gene: 2. The CDR3 nucleotides are TGTGCCAGCAGCCGGACTAGCGGGAACTACAATGAGCAGTTCTTC. This encodes CASSRTSGNYNEQFF. Complete variable domain (other parts from reference TRBV11-3 and TRBJ2-1): EAGVVQSPRYKIIEKKQPVAFWCNPISGHNTLYWYLQNLGQGPELLIRYENEEAVDDSQLPKDRFSAERLKGVDSTLKIQPAELGDSAVYLCASSRTSGNYNEQFFGPGTRLTVL.

This clone was picked up one time. Other DNA sequences from this sample encode an identical CDR3 as well. The chain couples TRBV5-1 to TRBJ2-5; D gene unclear. V gave up 0 bases and J gave up 0 bases, with 9 bases separating them. This CDR3 comprises 15 residues. CDR1 is SGHRS, CDR2 YFSETQ, per germline. CDR3 sequence (DNA): TGCGCCAGCAGCTTGGCCCCGGGTGACCAAGAGACCCAGTACTTC. It encodes CASSLAPGDQETQYF.

The chain recombines TRBV28 with TRBJ1-4; 10 positions agree with TRBD1. CDR1 and CDR2 from the germline V gene are MDHEN and SYDVKM. The CDR3 loop spans 16 amino acids. Germline trimming cut 6 bases from V and 3 bases from J; bases unmatched to any gene: 7. CDR3 region: CASSRQGAAANEKLFF. The CDR3 DNA reads as TGTGCCAGCAGCCGACAGGGGGCGGCGGCTAATGAAAAACTGTTTTTT.

The V call is TRBV11-3, the J call TRBJ2-7; weak D call: TRBD2 (6 bases). The V gene's germline CDR1 is SGHNT and CDR2 YENEEA. This CDR3 is built from 15 residues. With 0 bases removed from V and 5 bases from J, the gap between germline ends came to 14 bases. The CDR3 coding sequence is TGTGCCAGCAGCTTAGAGGCGGGACTGGGGCACGAGCAGTACTTC. This translates into CASSLEAGLGHEQYF.

This chain joins TRBV7-2 and TRBJ2-5, with D perhaps TRBD2 (6 bases). The CDR3 length is 14 residues. V dropped 2 bases and J dropped 7 bases, with 14 bases sitting between them. Germline-derived CDR1 and CDR2 are SGHTA and FQGNSA. CDR3 sequence: CASSLNRPEGTQYF. As DNA, the CDR3 is TGTGCCAGCAGCTTAAATAGACCGGAGGGGACCCAGTACTTC. Together with reference TRBV7-2 and TRBJ2-5, the CDR3 gives the full variable domain: GAGVSQSPSNKVTEKGKDVELRCDPISGHTALYWYRQSLGQGLEFLIYFQGNSAPDKSGLPSDRFSAERTGGSVSTLTIQRTQQEDSAVYLCASSLNRPEGTQYFGPGTRLLVL.

This clone appeared a single time. The chain has TRBV2 and TRBJ1-2, with D unclear. Germline-derived CDR1 and CDR2 are SNHLY and FYNNEI. The CDR3 totals 11 residues. With 5 bases removed from V and 8 bases from J, the gap between germline ends came to 9 bases. CDR3 sequence reads: CASSYSGGYTF. Written as DNA, the CDR3 is TGTGCCAGCAGTTACTCCGGGGGCTACACCTTC.